This T cell receptor beta chain was sequenced during a study of blood T cell repertoires in COVID-19. Looking at the study overall: The analysed material was cDNA or gDNA that came from T cells, B-cell-depleted T cells, or PBMCs.

This table comes from immunoSEQ multiplex PCR, and its TCRdb copy is limited to in-frame clones, with some not included. The sample records approximately 98,000 clones, about 90% being singletons. The sequenced sample was peripheral blood. The receptor was isolated from a human donor in a cohort sampled during active COVID-19.

CDR3 loop: CASSYSGPWDEQFF. DNA for the CDR3: TGTGCCAGCAGCTATTCAGGGCCCTGGGATGAGCAGTTCTTC. V is TRBV7-3 and J is TRBJ2-1, with D possibly being TRBD1 (5 bases). Germline-derived CDR1 and CDR2 are SGHTA and FQGTGA. Between the trimmed V and J ends, which lost 4 bases and 8 bases, there was a span of 15 bases. CDR3 length: 14 residues.